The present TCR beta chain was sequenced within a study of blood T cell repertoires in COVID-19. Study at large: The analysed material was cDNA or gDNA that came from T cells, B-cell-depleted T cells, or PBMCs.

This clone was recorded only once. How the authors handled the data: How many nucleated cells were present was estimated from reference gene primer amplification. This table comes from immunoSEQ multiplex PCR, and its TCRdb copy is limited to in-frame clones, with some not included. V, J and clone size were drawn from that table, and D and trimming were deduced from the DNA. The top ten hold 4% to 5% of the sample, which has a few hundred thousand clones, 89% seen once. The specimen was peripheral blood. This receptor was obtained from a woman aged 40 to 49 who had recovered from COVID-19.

The CDR3 spells CASSRLGLTETQYF. Written as DNA, the CDR3 is TGTGCCAGCAGTCGCTTGGGCCTGACCGAGACCCAGTACTTC. This chain uses TRBV28 with TRBJ2-5; D is uncertain. Germline CDR1 reads MDHEN; CDR2 reads SYDVKM. The CDR3 sequence is 14 residues long. Trimming took off 5 bases at V and 5 bases at J, with 15 bases between the two ends.